This record concerns one T cell receptor (beta chain) sequence. The sample comes from a study of blood T cell repertoires in COVID-19. Study background: Specimens from acute and convalescent COVID-19 originated in the United States, Italy and Spain. From T cells, B-cell-depleted T cells, or PBMCs came the material, which was cDNA or gDNA.

In germline, CDR1 is SGDLS, CDR2 YYNGEE. The V end was cut by 2 bases, the J end by 2 bases, with 17 bases between. The CDR3 has 16 residues. Authors' analysis steps: Estimation of nucleated cell counts was performed using reference gene primer amplification. Here immunoSEQ multiplex PCR was the method, and the copy in TCRdb shows in-frame clones only, minus some. The D gene and trimming were derived from the DNA, and the V and J assignments and clone size from that table. The sample lists fewer than 110,000 clones; just over 85% were seen once. Material for sequencing was peripheral blood. The sequence derives from a human donor in a cohort sampled during active COVID-19. The genes are TRBV9 and TRBJ2-7; perhaps TRBD1 as D (6 bases). This CDR3 is CASSVGRENRAYEQYF. The CDR3 DNA reads as TGTGCCAGCAGCGTCGGTCGAGAGAACAGGGCCTACGAGCAGTACTTC.